One and the same sample provided the 10 T cell receptor beta chains below, sequenced in a study of neurological immune-mediated disorders. TCRdb reanalysed the 5' RACE reads using MiXCR and keeps one entry per CDR3 protein. The sample contains 65,000 to 90,000 distinct CDR3 sequences, around 10% of which appear only once. The sample taken for sequencing was PBMCs. All receptors come from a man between 40 and 49 years old in good health.

This clonotype has at least ten counts. In DNA, the CDR3 is TGTGCCAGCAGCCAAGGGGGACTAGCGGGGGGGCGAGAGACCCAGTACTTC. Its protein product is CASSQGGLAGGRETQYF. The J gene is TRBJ2-5, the V gene TRBV3-1, with 16 bases that match TRBD2. Germline trimming cut 1 base from V and 4 bases from J; bases unmatched to any gene: 3. Per the germline V gene, CDR1 is LGHDT and CDR2 is YNNKEL (reference sequence). This CDR3 spans 17 amino acids.

This clonotype was counted at least ten times. The rearrangement joins TRBV19 to TRBJ2-1; D call uncertain. V was cut by 4 bases and J by 8 bases, with 12 bases left in between. CDR3 length: 13 residues. Germline assignment: CDR1 LNHDA and CDR2 SQIVND (reference sequence). For the CDR3, the DNA is TGTGCCAGTAGTACCCGGAGCGCGGATGAGCAGTTCTTC. Its translation: CASSTRSADEQFF.

At least ten counts were recorded for this clonotype. V and J are TRBV4-2 and TRBJ1-6; TRBD1 matches 8 bases. The CDR3 runs 16 residues. Trimming took 0 bases from V and 7 from J; bases not matched to a gene: 5. The germline V gene encodes CDR1 LGHNA and CDR2 YNFKEQ. Written as DNA, the CDR3 is TGTGCCAGCAGCCAAGATGGGGACAGGTTAAATTCACCCCTCCACTTT. Amino acids: CASSQDGDRLNSPLHF.

This clonotype was found many times. The chain links TRBV6-2 or TRBV6-3 to TRBJ2-7; 10 bases align to TRBD1. The CDR3 has 13 residues. Germline CDR1 and CDR2: MNHEY and SVGEGT. After removal of 6 bases from V and 5 bases from J, the junction contained 4 bases not matched to a gene. The CDR3: CASSQGQGNEQYF. In nucleotides, the CDR3 is TGTGCCAGCAGCCAGGGACAGGGGAACGAGCAGTACTTC.

This sequence joins TRBV7-6 and TRBJ2-3; 10 bases align to TRBD1. There are 18 residues in the CDR3. V shed 6 bases, J shed 1 base, and the junction held 13 bases outside the gene matches. The germline gives CDR1 SGHVS, CDR2 FNYEAQ. The CDR3 spells CASSRDYRGTGGTDTQYF. CDR3 bases: TGTGCCAGCAGTCGCGATTACCGCGGGACAGGGGGCACAGATACGCAGTATTTT. Using reference TRBV7-6 and TRBJ2-3 for the parts outside the CDR3, the full variable domain is GAGVSQSPRYKVTKRGQDVALRCDPISGHVSLYWYRQALGQGPEFLTYFNYEAQQDKSGLPNDRFSAERPEGSISTLTIQRTEQRDSAMYRCASSRDYRGTGGTDTQYFGPGTRLTVL.

CDR3 sequence reads: CASSLRTSGGAGAGELFF. CDR3 bases: TGTGCCAGCAGCCTCCGGACTAGCGGGGGGGCCGGGGCCGGGGAGCTGTTTTTT. The rearrangement links TRBV7-8 to TRBJ2-2, with 15 bases lining up with TRBD2. Germline-derived CDR1 and CDR2 are SGHVS and FQNEAQ. J lost 6 bases, V lost 5 bases, and 10 bases had no gene match. The CDR3 consists of 18 residues.

This clonotype was seen at least ten times. This chain joins TRBV2 and TRBJ2-7; D not resolved. This CDR3 has 14 residues. Germline CDR1 is SNHLY and CDR2 is FYNNEI. Trimming left V 2 bases short and J 1 base short, with 9 bases between. CDR3 in DNA: TGTGCCAGCAGTGAACGCGGCGGATCCTACGAGCAGTACTTC. The encoded protein is CASSERGGSYEQYF.

The chain has TRBV14 and TRBJ2-3, with TRBD2 identical over 13 bases. Trimming removed 2 bases from V and 6 bases from J; junction bases left unmatched: 14. Looked up from germline, CDR1 is SGHDN and CDR2 is FVKESK. The CDR3 is 19 residues long. As DNA, the CDR3 is TGTGCCAGCAGCCAATCCAGAAACATACTAGCGGGAGGGCAGGATACGCAGTATTTT. This translates into CASSQSRNILAGGQDTQYF. Based on the CDR3 plus reference TRBV14 and TRBJ2-3, the full variable domain is EAGVTQFPSHSVIEKGQTVTLRCDPISGHDNLYWYRRVMGKEIKFLLHFVKESKQDESGMPNNRFLAERTGGTYSTLKVQPAELEDSGVYFCASSQSRNILAGGQDTQYFGPGTRLTVL.

This clonotype occurred many times. The rearrangement uses TRBV5-1 and TRBJ2-7; D is ambiguous. Germline assignment: CDR1 SGHRS and CDR2 YFSETQ. CDR3 length: 13 amino acids. V lost 3 bases and J lost 5, with 12 bases in between. The CDR3 DNA reads TGCGCCAGCAGCTCATGGACGATGGACGAGCAGTACTTC. Protein sequence: CASSSWTMDEQYF.

This clonotype was seen ten or more times. The CDR3 sequence is CASTGAGGQGEQFF. As DNA, the CDR3 is TGTGCCAGCACCGGGGCGGGGGGGCAAGGTGAGCAGTTCTTC. This chain uses TRBV6-1 with TRBJ2-1, with 9 bases that match TRBD2. V shed 7 bases, J shed 9 bases, and the junction held 10 bases outside the gene matches. Germline values: CDR1 MNHNS, CDR2 SASEGT. The CDR3 totals 14 residues.